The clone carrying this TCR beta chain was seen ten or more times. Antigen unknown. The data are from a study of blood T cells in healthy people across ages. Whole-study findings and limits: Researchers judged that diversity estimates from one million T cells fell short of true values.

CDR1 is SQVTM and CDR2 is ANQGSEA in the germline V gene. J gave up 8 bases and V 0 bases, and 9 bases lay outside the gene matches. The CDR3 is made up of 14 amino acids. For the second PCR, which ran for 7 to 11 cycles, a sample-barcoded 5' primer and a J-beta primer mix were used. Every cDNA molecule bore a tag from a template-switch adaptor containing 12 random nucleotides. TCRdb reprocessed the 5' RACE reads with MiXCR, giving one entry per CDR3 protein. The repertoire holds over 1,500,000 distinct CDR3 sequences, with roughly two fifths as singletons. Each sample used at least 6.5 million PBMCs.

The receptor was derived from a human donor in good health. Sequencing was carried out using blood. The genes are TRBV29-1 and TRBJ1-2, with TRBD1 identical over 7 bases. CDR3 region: CSVEDQWTGRGYTF. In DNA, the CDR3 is TGCAGCGTTGAAGATCAGTGGACAGGCCGGGGCTACACCTTC.